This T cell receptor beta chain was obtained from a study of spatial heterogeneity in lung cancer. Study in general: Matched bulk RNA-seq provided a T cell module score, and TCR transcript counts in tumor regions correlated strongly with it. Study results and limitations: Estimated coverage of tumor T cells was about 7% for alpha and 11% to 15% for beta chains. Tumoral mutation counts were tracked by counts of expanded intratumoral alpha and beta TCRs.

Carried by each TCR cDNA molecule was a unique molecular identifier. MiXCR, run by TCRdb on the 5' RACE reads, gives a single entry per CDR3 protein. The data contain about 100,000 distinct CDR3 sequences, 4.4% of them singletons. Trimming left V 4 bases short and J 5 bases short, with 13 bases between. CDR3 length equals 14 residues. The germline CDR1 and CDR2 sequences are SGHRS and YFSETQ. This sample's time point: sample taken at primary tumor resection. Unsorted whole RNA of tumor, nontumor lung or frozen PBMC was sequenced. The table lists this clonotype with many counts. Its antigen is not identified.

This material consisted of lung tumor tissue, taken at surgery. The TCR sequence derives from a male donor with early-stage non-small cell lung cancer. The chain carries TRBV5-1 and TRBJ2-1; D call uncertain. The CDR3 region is CASSPLVRNNEQFF. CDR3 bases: TGCGCCAGCAGCCCGCTTGTACGAAACAATGAGCAGTTCTTC.